The clone carrying this T cell receptor beta chain was seen only a few times. This sample is part of a study of early T cells in non-severe SARS-CoV-2 infection. The wider study: Bulk RNA taken from unsorted whole blood was sequenced, leaving chains unpaired.

TCRdb itself ran the 5' RACE reads through MiXCR, one entry per CDR3 protein. The table has tens of thousands of distinct CDR3 sequences, about 14% seen once. The sequenced sample was whole blood, obtained at baseline. The clonotype originates from an adult who was a healthcare worker with PCR-confirmed SARS-CoV-2 infection or an uninfected control (not recorded which).

The CDR3 region has the DNA TGCGCCAGCAGCTCCCCAGGGGCTGGCGGAGATGAGCAGTTCTTC. This codes for CASSSPGAGGDEQFF. The chain combines TRBV5-1 with TRBJ2-1, with D maybe TRBD1 (6 bases). V was shortened by 3 bases and J by 8 bases, with 18 bases between the two germline ends. Germline lookup yields CDR1 SGHRS and CDR2 YFSETQ. CDR3 size: 15 residues.